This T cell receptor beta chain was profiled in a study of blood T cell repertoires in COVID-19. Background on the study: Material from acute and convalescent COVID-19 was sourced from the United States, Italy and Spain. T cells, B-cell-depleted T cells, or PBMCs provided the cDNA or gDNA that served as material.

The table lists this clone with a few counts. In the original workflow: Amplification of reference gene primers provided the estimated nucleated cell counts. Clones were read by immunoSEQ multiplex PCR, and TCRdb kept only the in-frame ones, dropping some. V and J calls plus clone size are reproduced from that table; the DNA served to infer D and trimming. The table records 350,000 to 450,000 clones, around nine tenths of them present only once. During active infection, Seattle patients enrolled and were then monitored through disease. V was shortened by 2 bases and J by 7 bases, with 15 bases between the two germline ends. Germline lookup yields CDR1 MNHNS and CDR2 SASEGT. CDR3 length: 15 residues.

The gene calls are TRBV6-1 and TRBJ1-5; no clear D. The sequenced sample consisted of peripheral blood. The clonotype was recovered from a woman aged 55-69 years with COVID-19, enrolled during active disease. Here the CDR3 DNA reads TGTGCCAGCAGTGAATCAGTGGGCAGGTCCCAGCCCCAGCATTTT. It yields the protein CASSESVGRSQPQHF.